This T cell receptor (beta chain) was retrieved from a study of OX40 agonist ivuxolimab in advanced cancers. The CDR3 totals 13 residues. V lost 7 bases and J lost 4, with 13 bases in between. Per the germline V gene, CDR1 is MNHEY and CDR2 is SMNVEV (reference sequence). Measured with immunoSEQ multiplex PCR; TCRdb has only the in-frame clones, and not every one. The data show tens of thousands of clones, 75% to 90% seen once. This chain links TRBV27 with TRBJ1-1; D is ambiguous. The input for sequencing was CD4+ or CD8+ T cells sorted from blood, taken in a trial of the OX40 agonist ivuxolimab. The sequence was obtained from an adult with an advanced solid tumor such as melanoma, head and neck, liver or kidney cancer. CDR3 residues: CASTPYKSTEAFF. The DNA of the CDR3 is TGTGCCAGCACTCCTTACAAATCCACTGAAGCTTTCTTT.